This entry lists 24 T cell receptor beta chains sequenced from one sample in a study of shared clonotypes between healthy human individuals. Sequenced by immunoSEQ multiplex PCR; TCRdb stores in-frame clones only, minus some. This sample has roughly 2.6 million clones; around 90% occur once, and the top ten carry about 0.13%. The specimen was naive CD4+ T cells sorted from blood. Indicated subset: CD45RA+ positively selected. The receptors here all came from a man aged 18 to 35 in good health.

This chain joins TRBV27 and TRBJ1-5; possible D gene TRBD1, 5 bases. The V end lost 7 bases, the J end lost 0 bases, and 13 bases lay between the germline ends. The CDR3 has 15 amino acids. CDR1 is MNHEY, CDR2 SMNVEV, per germline (reference sequence). As DNA, the CDR3 is TGTGCCAGCACCCGATCGGGGGTTAGCAATCAGCCCCAGCATTTT. Its translation: CASTRSGVSNQPQHF.

The chain recombines TRBV11-3 with TRBJ2-1; 8 positions agree with TRBD2. CDR1 is SGHNT and CDR2 is YENEEA in the germline V gene. The CDR3 spans 16 residues. J lost 0 bases, V lost 5 bases, and 6 bases had no gene match. CDR3 DNA sequence: TGTGCCAGCAGCGCAAGCGGGAGTAGCTCCTACAATGAGCAGTTCTTC. It codes for CASSASGSSSYNEQFF.

Concerning this clone: Different DNA sequences within this sample yield the same CDR3. The chain links TRBV7-2 to TRBJ2-5; tentatively, D is TRBD1 (6 bases). CDR3 length: 14 amino acids. With 5 bases removed from V and 2 bases from J, the gap between germline ends came to 12 bases. The germline V gene encodes CDR1 SGHTA and CDR2 FQGNSA. CDR3 amino acids: CASSPRTVQETQYF. CDR3 nucleotides: TGTGCCAGCAGCCCGCGGACAGTGCAAGAGACCCAGTACTTC.

The gene calls are TRBV5-5 and TRBJ2-1, with D perhaps assigned TRBD1 or TRBD2 (5 bases each). Germline lookup yields CDR1 SGHKS and CDR2 YYEKEE (reference sequence). V lost 3 bases and J 2 bases, leaving 18 bases between the germline ends. This CDR3 is built from 17 residues. CDR3 coding DNA: TGTGCCAGCAGCTGGAGGAGTGGGACGGGGCCCTACAATGAGCAGTTCTTC. This translates into CASSWRSGTGPYNEQFF.

This clone was observed at least ten times. The chain employs TRBV14 and TRBJ2-2; D is undetermined. The germline CDR1 and CDR2 sequences are SGHDN and FVKESK. The V end was cut by 1 base, the J end by 6 bases, with 3 bases between. CDR3 size: 12 residues. CDR3 DNA: TGTGCCAGCAGCCAAGTTTCCGGGGAGCTGTTTTTT. It codes for CASSQVSGELFF.

The chain joins TRBV5-4 to TRBJ1-3, with TRBD1 matching 7 bases. Germline V CDR1 and CDR2: SGHNT, YYREEE (reference sequence). The CDR3 loop spans 16 amino acids. V was clipped by 4 bases and J by 2 bases; unmatched bases: 9. The CDR3 spells CASSPFLQGAGNTIYF. DNA for the CDR3: TGTGCCAGCAGCCCATTCCTTCAGGGGGCTGGAAACACCATATATTTT. The full variable domain, in which reference TRBV5-4 and TRBJ1-3 provide the parts outside the CDR3, is ETGVTQSPTHLIKTRGQQVTLRCSSQSGHNTVSWYQQALGQGPQFIFQYYREEENGRGNFPPRFSGLQFPNYSSELNVNALELDDSALYLCASSPFLQGAGNTIYFGEGSWLTVV.

This rearrangement joins TRBV5-4 to TRBJ1-1; 8 nucleotides match TRBD1. Germline V gene lookup returns CDR1 SGHNT and CDR2 YYREEE (reference sequence). V trimming: 4 bases; J trimming: 2 bases; junction bases outside the gene matches: 7. There are 15 residues in the CDR3. The CDR3 here is CASSRATGVNTEAFF. CDR3 sequence (DNA): TGTGCCAGCAGCCGAGCGACAGGGGTAAACACTGAAGCTTTCTTT.

A single count supports this clone. The chain couples TRBV19 to TRBJ2-7; 8 nucleotides align to TRBD1. Per germline, CDR1 LNHDA and CDR2 SQIVND (reference sequence). CDR3 length equals 13 residues. Germline trimming cut 6 bases from V and 6 bases from J; bases unmatched to any gene: 7. The CDR3 is CASSSTGAGEQYF. CDR3 DNA: TGTGCCAGTAGCTCGACAGGGGCGGGCGAGCAGTACTTC.

To note about this clone: The same CDR3 is also encoded by other DNA sequences in this sample. V usage is TRBV5-8 and J usage is TRBJ2-1; either TRBD1 or TRBD2 may fit D (6 bases each). The ends were cut back, 1 base at V and 0 bases at J, with 8 bases in the middle. In germline, CDR1 is SGHTS, CDR2 YDEGEE. The CDR3 is 15 amino acids. The CDR3 DNA reads TGTGCCAGCAGCTTGAGGGGGGTCTCCTACAATGAGCAGTTCTTC. Translated, it gives CASSLRGVSYNEQFF.

The rearrangement links TRBV27 to TRBJ1-6, with 9 bases that match TRBD1. Germline V gene data show CDR1 as MNHEY and CDR2 as SMNVEV (reference sequence). The length of the CDR3 is 16 residues. Trimming took 5 bases from V and 2 from J; bases not matched to a gene: 4. The CDR3 DNA reads as TGTGCCAGCAGTGGACAGGGGATACCCTATAATTCACCCCTCCACTTT. As protein: CASSGQGIPYNSPLHF.

On this clone itself: The sample has other DNA sequences that encode this CDR3 too. The chain employs TRBV11-2 and TRBJ1-4; no firm D call. Between the trimmed V and J ends, which lost 1 base and 2 bases, there was a span of 5 bases. CDR1 and CDR2 (germline): SGHAT, FQNNGV. This CDR3 comprises 14 residues. CDR3 coding DNA: TGTGCCAGCAGCTTAGGGGCCACTAATGAAAAACTGTTTTTT. Its translation: CASSLGATNEKLFF.

The chain employs TRBV29-1 and TRBJ1-1; TRBD1 agrees at 10 bases. The V segment lost 6 bases and the J segment 2 bases; nucleotides outside the gene matches: 6. This CDR3 is 14 amino acids long. CDR1 is SQVTM and CDR2 is ANQGSEA in the germline V gene. The CDR3 protein is CSVWTGGINTEAFF. CDR3 nucleotides: TGCAGCGTCTGGACAGGGGGGATCAACACTGAAGCTTTCTTT.

This rearrangement joins TRBV10-3 to TRBJ1-1; D unresolved. Germline assignment: CDR1 ENHRY and CDR2 SYGVKD. The CDR3 contains 16 residues. V lost 4 bases, J lost 0 bases, and 15 bases lay in between. The CDR3 sequence is CAISVDLPILNTEAFF. The CDR3 DNA follows: TGTGCCATCAGTGTCGATCTTCCGATATTGAACACTGAAGCTTTCTTT.

The rearrangement joins TRBV5-1 to TRBJ2-5; D unresolved. This CDR3 comprises 16 residues. In germline, CDR1 is SGHRS, CDR2 YFSETQ. Trimming took 0 bases from V and 1 from J, leaving 13 bases between them. CDR3 sequence: CASSLDKGRIQETQYF. The CDR3 DNA reads as TGCGCCAGCAGCTTGGATAAAGGACGGATCCAAGAGACCCAGTACTTC.

V is TRBV19 and J is TRBJ2-5; D is tentatively TRBD1 or TRBD2 (6 bases each). Germline CDR1 LNHDA, CDR2 SQIVND (reference sequence). This CDR3 comprises 15 residues. V shed 5 bases and J shed 2 bases, with 15 bases lying between them. The CDR3 is CASSSEGGPQETQYF. CDR3 DNA sequence: TGTGCCAGTAGTTCTGAGGGGGGACCTCAAGAGACCCAGTACTTC.

This chain uses TRBV5-1 with TRBJ2-4; TRBD2 is a possible D gene (5 bases). The V end was cut by 1 base, the J end by 8 bases, with 10 bases between. Germline CDR1 is SGHRS and CDR2 is YFSETQ. CDR3 length: 13 amino acids. CDR3 amino acids: CASSLNHGDIQYF. DNA of the CDR3: TGCGCCAGCAGCTTGAACCACGGGGACATTCAGTACTTC.

Notes on this clone: Other DNA variants within this sample encode the same CDR3. This chain links TRBV28 with TRBJ1-5; D is uncertain. The CDR3 consists of 12 residues. V lost 6 bases and J 6 bases, leaving 9 bases between the germline ends. CDR1 MDHEN and CDR2 SYDVKM come from the germline V gene. CDR3 DNA sequence: TGTGCCAGCAGCCTCGGCGGTCAGCCCCAGCATTTT. This sequence encodes CASSLGGQPQHF. The variable domain in full, completed from reference TRBV28 and TRBJ1-5, reads DVKVTQSSRYLVKRTGEKVFLECVQDMDHENMFWYRQDPGLGLRLIYFSYDVKMKEKGDIPEGYSVSREKKERFSLILESASTNQTSMYLCASSLGGQPQHFGDGTRLSIL.

The chain joins TRBV7-2 to TRBJ2-1, with TRBD1 matching over 9 bases. The J segment lost 7 bases and the V segment lost 1 base, leaving 5 bases of the junction unmatched. The germline V gene encodes CDR1 SGHTA and CDR2 FQGNSA. The CDR3 sequence is 15 residues long. The CDR3 DNA reads as TGTGCCAGCAGCTTAGTTGGACAGGGGCAAAATGAGCAGTTCTTC. It translates to CASSLVGQGQNEQFF.

The chain uses TRBV9 and TRBJ2-2; D is unclear. Germline V CDR1 and CDR2: SGDLS, YYNGEE. V was shortened by 2 bases and J by 0 bases, with 8 bases between the two germline ends. CDR3 length: 15 residues. DNA for the CDR3: TGTGCCAGCAGCGTCCTGGGATCGAACACCGGGGAGCTGTTTTTT. This codes for CASSVLGSNTGELFF.

This chain connects TRBV30 to TRBJ2-5; D gene ambiguous. The CDR3 runs to 13 residues. V lost 0 bases to trimming and J lost 5 bases, with 10 bases between them. Germline assignment: CDR1 GTSNPN and CDR2 SVGIG (reference sequence). The chain's CDR3 is CAWSVRTAETQYF. DNA for the CDR3: TGTGCCTGGAGTGTACGAACAGCCGAGACCCAGTACTTC.

This chain joins TRBV18 and TRBJ1-1; D is perhaps TRBD1 (5 bases). Germline CDR1 is KGHSH and CDR2 is LQKENI. Between the trimmed V and J ends, which lost 6 bases and 0 bases, there was a span of 17 bases. The CDR3 length is 16 residues. The CDR3 sequence is CASSPPFQGLNTEAFF. The CDR3 DNA is TGTGCCAGCTCTCCGCCCTTCCAGGGCTTGAACACTGAAGCTTTCTTT.

V usage is TRBV5-4 and J usage is TRBJ1-1; D is undetermined. Germline loops: CDR1 SGHNT, CDR2 YYREEE (reference sequence). The CDR3 is 14 amino acids. The ends were cut back, 0 bases at V and 1 base at J, with 7 bases in the middle. CDR3 amino acids: CASSLGSPNTEAFF. The CDR3, as DNA: TGTGCCAGCAGCTTGGGGTCTCCGAACACTGAAGCTTTCTTT.

Written as DNA, the CDR3 is TGTGCCAGCAGCTTAGCGCCCTGGACAGGGACCTACAATGAGCAGTTCTTC. It encodes CASSLAPWTGTYNEQFF. The chain joins TRBV7-9 to TRBJ2-1; 8 nucleotides line up with TRBD1. The CDR3 loop spans 17 amino acids. V shed 0 bases, J shed 2 bases, and the junction held 6 bases outside the gene matches. CDR1 is SEHNR, CDR2 FQNEAQ, per germline (reference sequence).

V usage is TRBV5-1 and J usage is TRBJ2-3; 14 nucleotides line up with TRBD2. V gave up 4 bases and J gave up 4 bases; unmatched junction bases: 5. CDR1 is SGHRS and CDR2 is YFSETQ in the germline V gene. The CDR3 spans 16 residues. CDR3 coding DNA: TGCGCCAGCAGCCCGCGGACTAGCGGGGGGTCAGATACGCAGTATTTT. This codes for CASSPRTSGGSDTQYF.